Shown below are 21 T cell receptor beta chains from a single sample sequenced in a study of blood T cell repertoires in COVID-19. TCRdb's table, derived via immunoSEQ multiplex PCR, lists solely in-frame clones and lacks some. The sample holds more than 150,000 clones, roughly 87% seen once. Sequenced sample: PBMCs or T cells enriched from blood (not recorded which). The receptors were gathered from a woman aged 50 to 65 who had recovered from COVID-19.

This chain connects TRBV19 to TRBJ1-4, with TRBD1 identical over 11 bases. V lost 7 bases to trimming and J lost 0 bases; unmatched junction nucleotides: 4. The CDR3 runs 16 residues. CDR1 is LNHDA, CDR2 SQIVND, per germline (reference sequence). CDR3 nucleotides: TGTGCCAGTAAGGACAGGGGGCGGGCAACTAATGAAAAACTGTTTTTT. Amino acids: CASKDRGRATNEKLFF.

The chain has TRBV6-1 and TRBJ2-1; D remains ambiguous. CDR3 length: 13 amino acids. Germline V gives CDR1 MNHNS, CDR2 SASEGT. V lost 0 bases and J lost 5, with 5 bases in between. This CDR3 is CASSEAPNNEQFF. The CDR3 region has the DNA TGTGCCAGCAGTGAAGCTCCAAACAATGAGCAGTTCTTC.

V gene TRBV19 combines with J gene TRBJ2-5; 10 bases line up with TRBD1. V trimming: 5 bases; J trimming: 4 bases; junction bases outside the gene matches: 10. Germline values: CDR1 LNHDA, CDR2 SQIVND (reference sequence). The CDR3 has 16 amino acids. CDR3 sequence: CASSPRDRGLGETQYF. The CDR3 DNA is TGTGCCAGTAGTCCTCGGGACAGGGGTTTGGGAGAGACCCAGTACTTC.

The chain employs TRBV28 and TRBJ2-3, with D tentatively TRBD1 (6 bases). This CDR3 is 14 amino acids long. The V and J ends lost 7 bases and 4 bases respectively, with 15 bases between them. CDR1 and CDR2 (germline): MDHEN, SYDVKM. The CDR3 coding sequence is TGTGCCAGCACCTGGACAGAGTTCGCAGATACGCAGTATTTT. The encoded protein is CASTWTEFADTQYF.

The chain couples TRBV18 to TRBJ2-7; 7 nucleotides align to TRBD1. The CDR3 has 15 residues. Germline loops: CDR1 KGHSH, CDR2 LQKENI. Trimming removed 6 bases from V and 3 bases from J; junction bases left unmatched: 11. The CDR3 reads CASSPVRTGYYEQYF. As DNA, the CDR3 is TGTGCCAGCTCGCCTGTCCGGACAGGCTACTACGAGCAGTACTTC.

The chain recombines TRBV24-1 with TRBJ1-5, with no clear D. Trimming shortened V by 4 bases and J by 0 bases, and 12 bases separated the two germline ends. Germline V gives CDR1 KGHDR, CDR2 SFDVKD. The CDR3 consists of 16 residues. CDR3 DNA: TGTGCCACCAGTGACCGGAACCGACATAGCAATCAGCCCCAGCATTTT. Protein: CATSDRNRHSNQPQHF.

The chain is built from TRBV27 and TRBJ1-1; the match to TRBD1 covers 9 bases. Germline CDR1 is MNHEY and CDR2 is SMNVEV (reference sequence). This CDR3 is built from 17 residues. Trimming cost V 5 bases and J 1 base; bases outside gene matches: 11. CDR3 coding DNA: TGTGCCAGCAGTCCGGACAGGGGCTCAGTATGGAACACTGAAGCTTTCTTT. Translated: CASSPDRGSVWNTEAFF.

This chain's CDR3 is CASSLRQGDPPGEQYF. DNA for the CDR3: TGTGCCAGCAGCTTGAGGCAGGGCGATCCTCCGGGCGAGCAGTACTTC. The chain employs TRBV11-2 and TRBJ2-7; the D gene is possibly TRBD1 (5 bases). With 3 bases removed from V and 6 bases from J, the gap between germline ends came to 21 bases. The CDR3 sequence is 16 residues long. CDR1 SGHAT and CDR2 FQNNGV come from the germline V gene.

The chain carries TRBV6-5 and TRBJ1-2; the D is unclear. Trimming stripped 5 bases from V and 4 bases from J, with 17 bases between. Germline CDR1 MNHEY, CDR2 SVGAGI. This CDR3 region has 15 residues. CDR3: CASSTRRLALYGYTF. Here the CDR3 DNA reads TGTGCCAGCAGTACCAGACGATTAGCCCTCTATGGCTACACCTTC.

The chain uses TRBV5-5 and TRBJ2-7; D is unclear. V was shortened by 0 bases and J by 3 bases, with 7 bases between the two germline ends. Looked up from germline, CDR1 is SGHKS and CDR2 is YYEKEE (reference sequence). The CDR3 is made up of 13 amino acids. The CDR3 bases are TGTGCCAGCAGCTTGGCCCCGGGCTACGAGCAGTACTTC. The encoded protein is CASSLAPGYEQYF.

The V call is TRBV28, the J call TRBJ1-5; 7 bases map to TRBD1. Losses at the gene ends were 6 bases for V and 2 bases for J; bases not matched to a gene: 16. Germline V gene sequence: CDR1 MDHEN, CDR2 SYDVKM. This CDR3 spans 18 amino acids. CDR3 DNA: TGTGCCAGCAGACCTCTACAGGGGTTTGGATCAGGCAATCAGCCCCAGCATTTT. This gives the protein CASRPLQGFGSGNQPQHF.

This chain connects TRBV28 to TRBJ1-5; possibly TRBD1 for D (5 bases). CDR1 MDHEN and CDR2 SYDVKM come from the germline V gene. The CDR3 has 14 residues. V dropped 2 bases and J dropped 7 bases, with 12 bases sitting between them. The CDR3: CASSLQGFGQPQHF. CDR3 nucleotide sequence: TGTGCCAGCAGTTTACAGGGATTCGGGCAGCCCCAGCATTTT.

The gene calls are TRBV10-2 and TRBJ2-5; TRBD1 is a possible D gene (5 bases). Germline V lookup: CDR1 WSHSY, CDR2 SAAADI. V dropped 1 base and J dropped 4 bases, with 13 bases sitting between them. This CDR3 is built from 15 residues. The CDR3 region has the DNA TGCGCCAGCAGTGAGTTTCAGGGATGGGGAGAGACCCAGTACTTC. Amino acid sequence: CASSEFQGWGETQYF.

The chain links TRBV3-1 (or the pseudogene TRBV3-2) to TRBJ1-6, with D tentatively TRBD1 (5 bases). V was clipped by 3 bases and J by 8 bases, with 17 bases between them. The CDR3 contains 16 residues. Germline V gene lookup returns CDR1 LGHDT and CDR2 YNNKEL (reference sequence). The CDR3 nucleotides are TGTGCCAGCAGCCACTCGGTTTTAGGGGAGGATTCACCCCTCCACTTT. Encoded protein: CASSHSVLGEDSPLHF.

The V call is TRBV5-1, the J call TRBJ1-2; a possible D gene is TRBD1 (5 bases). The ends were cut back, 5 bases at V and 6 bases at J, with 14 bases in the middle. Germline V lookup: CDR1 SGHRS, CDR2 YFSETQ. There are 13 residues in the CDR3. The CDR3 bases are TGCGCCAGCAGACCCCAGGGAGGGGATGGCTACACCTTC. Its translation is CASRPQGGDGYTF.

The CDR3 DNA follows: TGTGCCAGCACCCACACGGGGGGGTATGAGCAGTTCTTC. Translated: CASTHTGGYEQFF. The genes are TRBV6-6 and TRBJ2-1; 8 bases line up with TRBD2. Germline V gene lookup returns CDR1 MNHNY and CDR2 SVGAGI (reference sequence). The CDR3 loop spans 13 amino acids. The junction had 7 bases not matched to a gene; V was cut back by 7 bases and J by 8 bases.

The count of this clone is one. CDR3 in amino acids: CASSFRGTGAHEQYF. CDR3 bases: TGTGCCAGCAGTTTCCGAGGGACAGGGGCTCACGAGCAGTACTTC. This chain links TRBV28 with TRBJ2-7; 10 bases map to TRBD1. The germline CDR1 and CDR2 sequences are MDHEN and SYDVKM. The CDR3 sequence is 15 residues long. After removal of 3 bases from V and 5 bases from J, the junction contained 7 bases not matched to a gene.

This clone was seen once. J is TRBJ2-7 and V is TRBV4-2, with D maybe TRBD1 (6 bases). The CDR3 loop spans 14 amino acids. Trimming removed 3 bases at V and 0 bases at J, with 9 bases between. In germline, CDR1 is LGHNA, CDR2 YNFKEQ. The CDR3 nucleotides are TGTGCCAGCAGCCAGGACAGCCCCTCCTACGAGCAGTACTTC. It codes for CASSQDSPSYEQYF.

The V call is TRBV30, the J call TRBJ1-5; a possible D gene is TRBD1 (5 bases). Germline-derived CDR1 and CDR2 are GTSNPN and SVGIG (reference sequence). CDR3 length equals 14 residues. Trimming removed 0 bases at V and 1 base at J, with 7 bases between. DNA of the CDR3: TGTGCCTGGAGTGTAGGGGTGAGCAATCAGCCCCAGCATTTT. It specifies CAWSVGVSNQPQHF.

The CDR3, as DNA: TGTGCCTGGAGGGCCACGGGACTAGCGGGAACGGAGCAGTACTTC. Translating gives CAWRATGLAGTEQYF. V is TRBV30 and J is TRBJ2-7; 13 positions match TRBD2. Germline loops: CDR1 GTSNPN, CDR2 SVGIG (reference sequence). The CDR3 loop spans 15 amino acids. V was clipped by 3 bases and J by 7 bases; unmatched bases: 9.

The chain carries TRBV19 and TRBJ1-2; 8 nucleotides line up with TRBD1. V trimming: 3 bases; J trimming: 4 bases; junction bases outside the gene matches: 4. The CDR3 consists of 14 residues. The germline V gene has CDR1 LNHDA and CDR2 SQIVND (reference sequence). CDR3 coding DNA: TGTGCCAGTAGTATCCAGGGGGCAGGCTATGGCTACACCTTC. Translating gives CASSIQGAGYGYTF.